This T cell receptor (beta chain) appears in the sequencing data of a study of blood T cell repertoires in COVID-19 (dated by TCRdb to about 2020). Regarding the research as a whole: Collaborator samples came from the United States, Italy and Spain and covered acute and convalescent phases of COVID-19. A de-identified subject ID, COVID-19 status, age in years and sex were almost always included in the sample metadata. Samples came from the ongoing ImmuneRACE study (first 160 participants) plus 1,254 subjects from 6 global collaborators. The prospective study material was composed of cDNA or gDNA derived from T cells, B-cell-depleted T cells, or PBMCs. Where available, HLA class I and class II types were taken from metadata supplied by the sample provider and were not determined by assay-based typing. The dataset comprised deeply sampled blood TCRbeta repertoires from subjects exposed to, actively infected with, or recovered from COVID-19. A freely available public database, intended as a resource for researchers studying the immune response to SARS-CoV-2, is where the repertoires were released. Study-wide conclusions, independent of this receptor: Clinical and demographic metadata were provided uncurated, with the amount varying by source and participant.

CDR1 SGHNT and CDR2 YYREEE were looked up in the germline V gene (reference sequence). Trimmed from V: 4 bases; trimmed from J: 2 bases; junction bases lacking a gene match: 8. Including the terminal cysteine and phenylalanine, the CDR3 comprises 15 residues. CDR3 DNA is the only sequence kept; it has 45 bases, read in frame from the first base. TCRbeta CDR3 regions were amplified from genomic DNA by means of the immunoSEQ Assay, a bias-controlled multiplex PCR. Under the source paper's analysis protocol: Nucleated cell counts per sample were estimated from amplification of reference gene primers within the assay. Sequence reads were collapsed and filtered to measure the absolute abundance of every unique TCRbeta CDR3 rearrangement. For each sample, productive Simpson clonality was calculated as the square root of Simpson's diversity index over productive rearrangements. Drawn from immuneACCESS, this table holds only the in-frame rearrangements with V and J called that TCRdb kept. Clones are partly lost; checked studies trace under half to an unresolved V gene and leave the rest unexplained. V and J calls and clone size are those listed in that table; D and trimming were worked out from the DNA. The sample table records 220,000 or so clones; around 84% of these occur just once. The ten largest make up approximately 5.1% of the sample.

Samples from volunteer blood donors who had recovered from COVID-19 were contributed by a second Seattle source. Each collaborating institution followed its own protocols to collect whole blood in K2EDTA tubes. For TCRbeta analysis, collaborators shipped samples as frozen whole blood, isolated PBMCs, or DNA extracted from either of those sample types. A note on this clone: Its antigen is currently not known. No per-base quality is available; no much larger clone lies one base away.

The sequence is built from TRBV5-4 and TRBJ2-5, and 7 junction bases match TRBD1. Material: peripheral blood. The receptor comes from a woman in her sixties or seventies who had recovered from COVID-19. The CDR3 is CASSQQDRAQETQYF. The nucleotides are TGTGCCAGCAGCCAACAAGACAGGGCGCAAGAGACCCAGTACTTC.